The 4 T cell receptor beta chains below all came from one sample that was sequenced in a study of T cells in Graves' hyperthyroidism and ophthalmopathy (dated by TCRdb to about 2019). The library was made by multiplex PCR. Sequencing instrument: Illumina HiSeq 2000. Amplification of TCR beta CDR3 regions was carried out from RNA transcripts. For the first round of RT-PCR on the TCR CDR3, the HTBI primer set was used together with the Qiagen OneStep RT-PCR kit. TCRdb took the public reads, trimmed them with fastp at Q25, ran MiXCR for clone calling and kept in-frame beta chains. For every CDR3 protein sequence, its rows merge into one entry that carries the most common genes and DNA. Recorded for this sample are about 420,000 distinct CDR3 sequences; about 15% of them occurred a single time. Less than 15% of the sample is held by the ten biggest clonotypes. Specimen: blood. Receptors originate from a woman younger than 30 with Graves' hyperthyroidism.

J is TRBJ2-1 and V is TRBV4-3, with D uncertain. With 0 bases removed from V and 5 bases from J, the gap between germline ends came to 14 bases. The CDR3 loop spans 16 amino acids. Looked up from germline, CDR1 is LGHNA and CDR2 is YSLEER. DNA of the CDR3: TGCGCCAGCAGCCAAGATCCCCTCCGGGCAAACAATGAGCAGTTCTTC. Translation gives CASSQDPLRANNEQFF.

The chain couples TRBV15 to TRBJ1-2; tentatively, D is TRBD1 (6 bases). With 0 bases removed from V and 5 bases from J, the gap between germline ends came to 13 bases. The CDR3 extends over 15 amino acids. Germline loops: CDR1 LNHNV, CDR2 YYDKDF (reference sequence). CDR3 in amino acids: CATSRDSRGLYGYTF. For the CDR3, the DNA is TGTGCCACCAGCAGAGATTCTCGGGGGCTTTATGGCTACACCTTC.

This clonotype has a count of ten or more. The chain recombines TRBV6-1 with TRBJ2-1, with TRBD2 matching 11 bases. This CDR3 region has 14 residues. From germline, CDR1 is MNHNS and CDR2 SASEGT. V was pared by 8 bases and J by 7 bases, with 7 bases of the junction left unmatched. Written as DNA, the CDR3 is TGTGCCAGCGGATCTAGCGGGAGGTGGAATGAGCAGTTCTTC. This sequence encodes CASGSSGRWNEQFF.

The chain links TRBV3-1 to TRBJ2-1; TRBD2 agrees at 11 bases. CDR3 length: 15 residues. Germline trimming cut 6 bases from V and 4 bases from J; bases unmatched to any gene: 5. CDR1 and CDR2 from the germline V gene are LGHDT and YNNKEL (reference sequence). The CDR3 DNA sequence: TGTGCCAGCAGTCGGGGACTAGCGGATTACAATGAGCAGTTCTTC. Protein: CASSRGLADYNEQFF.